This TCR beta chain appears in the sequencing data of a study of T cell repertoires in cytomegalovirus infection (dated by TCRdb to the late 2010s). The study in broad terms: The peptide stimulations were aimed at well-studied HLA-B-restricted epitopes as well as recently identified HLA-C-restricted CMV epitopes, whose presentation resists viral immunomodulation. Donor HLA type was relevant to the analysis, as public TCR beta signatures indicated carriage of CMV infection together with the matching HLA type. Overall results and qualifications from the work: The ex vivo response was dominated by HLA-C-restricted CMV-specific TCR beta clonotypes, and the single most frequent clonotype in two of eight donors was supplied by these HLA-C-restricted clonotypes. In both this cohort and an independent cohort of 350 or so donors, the cumulative frequency of public TCR beta family members distinguished carriers of CMV infection plus the relevant HLA type.

This sample's treatment or condition label indicates: in vitro stimulation with specific CMV peptide epitopes to enrich CMV-specific T cells. This clonotype was detected only a few times. What antigen it recognizes has not been identified. There are no base qualities to consult, and no much larger clone falls within one base. Taken from the germline V gene (reference sequence), the CDR1 and CDR2 loops are LNHDA and SQIVND. The CDR3 measures 16 amino acids from cysteine to phenylalanine. Just the 48-base CDR3 DNA is kept, in frame starting at base 1. The trim is 4 bases for V and 1 base for J, with a gap of 16 bases between the germline ends. Sequenced using an Illumina HiSeq 1500. The raw public reads went through TCRdb reprocessing: fastp at Q25, MiXCR clone calling, in-frame beta chains kept. Here each entry gathers all rows of one CDR3 protein and keeps the most common genes and DNA. Within this sample are about 770,000 distinct CDR3 sequences, with roughly 28% of them counted one time only. The ten most abundant clones make up roughly 13% of the sample.

The TCR was taken from a human donor in good health (CMV status not recorded). Some clones in this sample may be carry-over from other donors' samples. The starting material was cultured CD8+ T cells from PBMCs, obtained from culture after CMV antigen stimulation. The V and J segments used are TRBV19 and TRBJ1-1; TRBD1 is a weak D gene call, 6 bases matching. CDR3 region: CASSNVYRAQNTEAFF. The DNA sequence is TGTGCCAGTAGTAACGTTTACAGGGCCCAGAACACTGAAGCTTTCTTT. The reference TRBV19 and TRBJ1-1 proteins fill in what lies around the CDR3, so the full variable domain reads DGGITQSPKYLFRKEGQNVTLSCEQNLNHDAMYWYRQDPGQGLRLIYYSQIVNDFQKGDIAEGYSVSREKKESFPLTVTSAQKNPTAFYLCASSNVYRAQNTEAFFGQGTRLTVV.